Listed below are T cell receptor beta chains from one sample, sequenced in a study of regulatory T cells in long-lasting Graves disease. TCRdb re-derived calls from the multiplex PCR reads in MiXCR, one entry per CDR3 protein. Counted here are under 800,000 distinct CDR3 sequences, 15% to 20% occurring once; the ten biggest clones make up roughly 18%. Separately, the same data were catalogued under a study of T cells in Graves' hyperthyroidism and ophthalmopathy.

The sample in question was peripheral blood mononuclear cells (PBMCs), obtained at new diagnosis, from a patient treated with antithyroid drugs. Receptors originate from a woman aged 25 to 39 with Graves disease. Each CDR3 is given with its conserved first and last residue. A D gene is named only where the DNA matches it firmly. Some rows have no size entry. The others give once, few or many, or a class for an expanded clone.

-	TRBJ2-7	13	TRBD1	TRBV3-1	TGTGCCAGCACGAAGGGGGCGTCCTACGAGCAGTGCTTC	CASTKGASYEQCF
few	TRBJ2-3	15	-	TRBV27	TGTGCCAGCAGTTTATTATATTCGGGCACAGATACGCAGTATTTT	CASSLLYSGTDTQYF
-	TRBJ2-4	16	TRBD1	TRBV28	TGTGCCAGCAGTTTCAAATTGGGCCAGGGGGATACCATTCAGTACTTC	CASSFKLGQGDTIQYF
-	TRBJ2-7	13	-	TRBV20-1	TGCAGTGCTCCGTACCGACCCTCCTACGAGCAGTACTTC	CSAPYRPSYEQYF
many	TRBJ2-1	15	TRBD1	TRBV12-3/TRBV12-4	TGTGCCAGCACCTCGACAGGGGGAAACTACAATGAGCAGTTCTTC	CASTSTGGNYNEQFF
-	TRBJ2-1	14	-	TRBV25-1	TGTGCCAGCAGTGAACCGAGCTCCTACAATGAGCAGTTCTTC	CASSEPSSYNEQFF
few	TRBJ1-4	14	TRBD1	TRBV18	TGTGCCAGCTCAGCCGGGACAGGGGATGAAAAACTGTTTTTT	CASSAGTGDEKLFF
many	TRBJ2-1	14	TRBD2	TRBV11-2	TGTGCCAGCAGCTTAGAGTCGCTAGCGGGACGGCAGTTCTTC	CASSLESLAGRQFF
many	TRBJ1-1	14	-	TRBV7-2	TGTGCCAGCAGCCCCCCCGGGTTCGGGTCTGAAGCTTTCTTT	CASSPPGFGSEAFF
-	TRBJ2-7	14	TRBD1	TRBV6-1	TGTGCCAGCAGTGGCGGGACAGGGCTTTGGGAGCAGTACTTC	CASSGGTGLWEQYF
-	TRBJ2-1	16	TRBD1	TRBV7-3	TGTGCCAGCAGCCCCTCCGGGACAGACACCTACAATGAGCAGTTCTTC	CASSPSGTDTYNEQFF
-	TRBJ2-2	16	TRBD1	TRBV30	TGTGCCTGGAAACTACGGGACAGACAATTCACCGGGGAGCTGTTTTTT	CAWKLRDRQFTGELFF
many	TRBJ1-5	16	-	TRBV6-2/TRBV6-3	TGTGCCAGCAACCCATTTAGCGTGCTGAGCAATCAGCCCCAGCATTTT	CASNPFSVLSNQPQHF
many	TRBJ1-2	13	-	TRBV7-9	TGTGCCAGCAGCTTAGCGTCATCCGGGGGCTACACCTTC	CASSLASSGGYTF
-	TRBJ2-1	15	TRBD2	TRBV7-9	TGTGCCAGCAGCTCTGGACTAGCGAAACTCAATGAGCAGCTCTTC	CASSSGLAKLNEQLF
many	TRBJ1-1	12	-	TRBV7-9	TGTGCCAGCGATATGAGGGGGGCTGAAGCTTTCTTT	CASDMRGAEAFF
once	TRBJ1-4	16	-	TRBV5-1	TGTGCCAGCAGGTATCAACTCGGGACTGAGGATGAAAAACTGTTTTTT	CASRYQLGTEDEKLFF
-	TRBJ2-3	13	TRBD2	TRBV30	TGTGCCTGGAGATCTAGCGGGAGCCAAGCGCAGTATTTT	CAWRSSGSQAQYF
-	TRBJ2-1	15	TRBD1	TRBV3-1	TGTGCCAGCAGCCTGGCGTCCCGGGACAGGGGTGAGCAGTTCTTC	CASSLASRDRGEQFF
few	TRBJ1-2	14	TRBD1	TRBV7-3	TGTGCCAGCAGCTCATCCGGACAGGGTGATGGCTACACCTTC	CASSSSGQGDGYTF
-	TRBJ1-3	16	TRBD1	TRBV19	TGTGCCAGTATCCGGGACAGTACCTTCTCTGGAAACACCATATATTTT	CASIRDSTFSGNTIYF
many	TRBJ2-3	15	-	TRBV7-3	TGTGCCAGCAGCTTAGGGTTACAGGGACCAGATACGCAGTATTTT	CASSLGLQGPDTQYF
many	TRBJ2-7	14	-	TRBV28	TGTGCCAGCAGTTTAGGAGGATACCCCCCCGAGCAGTACTTC	CASSLGGYPPEQYF
-	TRBJ2-1	15	TRBD2	TRBV3-1	TGTGCCAGCAGCCTCAGCGGGAGCCTTAACAATGAGCAGTTCTTC	CASSLSGSLNNEQFF
many	TRBJ2-7	14	TRBD1	TRBV5-1	TGCGCCAGCAGCTTTGACAGGGGTTCCTACGAGCAGTACTTC	CASSFDRGSYEQYF
-	TRBJ2-5	16	-	TRBV14	TGTGCCAGCAGCCCCCAGCCTCGGACGGGGCAAGAGACCCAGTACTTC	CASSPQPRTGQETQYF
-	TRBJ2-7	13	-	TRBV29-1	TGCAGCGTTAGAAACAGTTCCTACTACGAGCAGTACTTC	CSVRNSSYYEQYF
few	TRBJ1-3	16	-	TRBV9	TGTGCCAGCAGCGAAAACTCGGTGCTCTCTGGAAACACCATATATTTT	CASSENSVLSGNTIYF
-	TRBJ2-2	12	-	TRBV20-1	TGCAGTGCCCCCTCCAACACCGGGGAGCTGTTTTTT	CSAPSNTGELFF